A single sample gave rise to the 27 T cell receptor beta chains below, sequenced in a study of CD8+CD57+ T cells in acquired aplastic anemia. Genomic DNA constituted the template upon which TCR beta VDJ and CDR3 profiling was performed. TCRdb used MiXCR to reprocess the reads, holding one entry per CDR3 protein. The repertoire consists of about 150,000 distinct CDR3 sequences, with around 43% occurring once and the leading ten covering 3.2%. An expansion of CD8+CD57+ cells by flow cytometry had been shown in patients chosen for sequencing. The sequencing input was sorted CD4+, CD8+, or CD8+CD57+ T cells (not recorded which) from PBMCs. These receptors came from a human donor with aplastic anemia.

The chain links TRBV6-1 to TRBJ2-3; TRBD2 agrees at 8 bases. Germline V gives CDR1 MNHNS, CDR2 SASEGT. CDR3 size: 18 residues. The ends lost 1 base at V and 0 bases at J; junction bases unmatched: 9. CDR3 region: CASSEGGLAGPSTDTQYF. The CDR3 nucleotides read TGTGCCAGCAGTGAAGGGGGCCTAGCGGGCCCTAGCACAGATACGCAGTATTTT.

This clonotype was counted ten times or more. DNA for the CDR3: TGTGCCAGTAGTATAGGGGGGACAGGTGGGACCCCCATATATTTT. Translated, it gives CASSIGGTGGTPIYF. The chain recombines TRBV19 with TRBJ1-3; 8 bases match TRBD1. CDR1 is LNHDA, CDR2 SQIVND, per germline (reference sequence). This CDR3 comprises 15 residues. The ends lost 1 base at V and 11 bases at J; junction bases unmatched: 10.

At least ten counts were recorded for this clonotype. This sequence joins TRBV20-1 and TRBJ1-1, with 7 nucleotides matching TRBD1. J lost 5 bases, V lost 6 bases, and 12 bases had no gene match. This CDR3 is built from 14 residues. Germline V CDR1 and CDR2: DFQATT, SNEGSKA (reference sequence). CDR3 residues: CSATDRVRGTEAFF. The CDR3 region has the DNA TGCAGTGCCACCGACAGGGTAAGAGGGACTGAAGCTTTCTTT.

This clonotype was recorded many times. The CDR3 sequence: CATSDWDSGYSYNEQFF. The DNA of the CDR3 is TGTGCCACCAGTGATTGGGATAGCGGATACTCCTACAATGAGCAGTTCTTC. The chain has TRBV24-1 and TRBJ2-1; D is possibly TRBD2 (6 bases). The CDR3 is 17 amino acids. V lost 2 bases, J lost 0 bases, and 13 bases lay in between. Per germline, CDR1 KGHDR and CDR2 SFDVKD.

This clonotype was observed many times. V and J are TRBV12-3 or TRBV12-4 and TRBJ2-2; a weak D match, TRBD2 (6 bases). CDR3 length: 15 residues. V was clipped by 2 bases and J by 2 bases, with 9 bases between them. The CDR3 coding sequence is TGTGCCAGCAGTTTATCGGGGGTCAACACCGGGGAGCTGTTTTTT. It codes for CASSLSGVNTGELFF.

This clonotype was counted a few times. The chain recombines TRBV10-3 with TRBJ1-6; D unresolved. Germline V lookup: CDR1 ENHRY, CDR2 SYGVKD. This CDR3 has 13 residues. V was trimmed by 0 bases and J by 8 bases, leaving 5 bases between them. This chain's CDR3 is CAISESTDSPLHF. CDR3 in DNA: TGTGCCATCAGTGAGTCTACGGATTCACCCCTCCACTTT.

The chain links TRBV7-9 to TRBJ1-1, with no clear D. V was shortened by 8 bases and J by 3 bases, with 13 bases between the two germline ends. Germline V gene sequence: CDR1 SEHNR, CDR2 FQNEAQ (reference sequence). The CDR3 loop spans 13 amino acids. The CDR3 DNA follows: TGTGCCAGCGCCCCACACGGGGACACTGAAGCTTTCTTT. It yields the protein CASAPHGDTEAFF.

In its sample, this clonotype was seen many times. The V call is TRBV6-5, the J call TRBJ2-7; possible D gene TRBD1, 6 bases. This CDR3 has 15 residues. V lost 2 bases, J lost 2 bases, and 13 bases lay in between. The germline gives CDR1 MNHEY, CDR2 SVGAGI. The CDR3: CASSYGTPGPYEQYF. CDR3 nucleotide sequence: TGTGCCAGCAGTTACGGGACACCGGGTCCCTACGAGCAGTACTTC.

This clonotype came up many times. The rearrangement links TRBV7-2 to TRBJ2-7, with D possibly being TRBD1 or TRBD2 (6 bases each). The CDR3 has 15 residues. Trimming shortened V by 0 bases and J by 5 bases, and 14 bases separated the two germline ends. The V gene's germline CDR1 is SGHTA and CDR2 FQGNSA. As DNA, the CDR3 is TGTGCCAGCAGCTTAGCGGGGGCGGGGTACCACGAGCAGTACGTC. Translated, it gives CASSLAGAGYHEQYV.

The J gene is TRBJ1-1, the V gene TRBV10-1; 10 bases align to TRBD1. CDR3 length equals 13 residues. Trimming at V came to 8 bases and at J to 3 bases, leaving 3 bases not matched to a gene. Germline CDR1 WNHNN, CDR2 SYGVQD (reference sequence). The CDR3 nucleotides are TGCGCCAGCTCGGACAGGGGGTACACTGAAGCTTTCTTT. It specifies CASSDRGYTEAFF.

This clonotype was counted only a few times. The V and J genes are TRBV5-1 and TRBJ2-2; possible D gene TRBD2, 6 bases. Germline V CDR1 and CDR2: SGHRS, YFSETQ. The CDR3 is 15 residues long. The V end lost 0 bases, the J end lost 6 bases, and 12 bases lay between the germline ends. In DNA form, the CDR3 reads TGCGCCAGCAGCTTGGGCGGGGTTGTGTCCGGGGAGCTGTTTTTT. It encodes CASSLGGVVSGELFF. The entire variable domain, with the rest obtained from reference TRBV5-1 and TRBJ2-2, is as follows: KAGVTQTPRYLIKTRGQQVTLSCSPISGHRSVSWYQQTPGQGLQFLFEYFSETQRNKGNFPGRFSGRQFSNSRSEMNVSTLELGDSALYLCASSLGGVVSGELFFGEGSRLTVL.

The CDR3 DNA follows: TGTGCCACCAGCCCGCGGGGGAGGGCCTACAATGAGCAGTTCTTC. Protein product: CATSPRGRAYNEQFF. V is TRBV15 and J is TRBJ2-1; 7 nucleotides line up with TRBD2. The CDR3 loop spans 15 amino acids. Trimming cost V 5 bases and J 2 bases; bases outside gene matches: 6. Germline CDR1 LNHNV, CDR2 YYDKDF (reference sequence).

A remark on this clonotype: Since the CDR3 does not end with the conserved phenylalanine or tryptophan, this likely comes from a read error. The chain carries TRBV2 and TRBJ1-2, with 7 bases that match TRBD1. Germline loops: CDR1 SNHLY, CDR2 FYNNEI. The CDR3 loop spans 15 amino acids. Losses at the gene ends were 6 bases for V and 2 bases for J; bases not matched to a gene: 9. The CDR3 sequence: CASSTTGTANYGYTL. The CDR3 DNA is TGTGCCAGCAGCACAACCGGGACAGCCAACTATGGCTACACCCTC.

A remark on this clonotype: A much larger clone is a single base away; this may be a read error. Since the CDR3 does not end with the conserved phenylalanine or tryptophan, this likely comes from a read error. V and J are TRBV11-2 and TRBJ1-1; maybe TRBD1 (5 bases). The germline CDR1 and CDR2 sequences are SGHAT and FQNNGV. Trimming cost V 5 bases and J 0 bases, with 10 bases left between them. The CDR3 length is 14 residues. For the CDR3, the DNA is TGTGCCAGCAGCCCCAGGGCTTTGAACACTGAAGCTTTCCTT. Its translation: CASSPRALNTEAFL.

V usage is TRBV5-6 and J usage is TRBJ1-1; D is possibly TRBD1 (6 bases). This CDR3 is built from 14 residues. Trimming removed 1 base at V and 6 bases at J, with 13 bases between. Germline CDR1 SGHDT, CDR2 YYEEEE. The CDR3: CASSLRGAGAEAFF. CDR3 bases: TGTGCCAGCAGCTTGCGGGGGGCAGGAGCTGAAGCTTTCTTT.

This clonotype came up many times. The chain joins TRBV4-3 to TRBJ2-7; 8 nucleotides align to TRBD1. This CDR3 is built from 17 residues. Germline lookup yields CDR1 LGHNA and CDR2 YSLEER. With V trimmed by 0 bases and J by 1 base, 8 bases remained unmatched. CDR3 amino acids: CASSQDWGTGGSYEQYF. As DNA, the CDR3 is TGCGCCAGCAGCCAAGATTGGGGAACAGGGGGGTCCTACGAGCAGTACTTC.

Only a few counts were recorded for this clonotype. The V and J genes are TRBV19 and TRBJ1-1, with 8 positions matching TRBD1. Losses at the gene ends were 7 bases for V and 5 bases for J; bases not matched to a gene: 3. Germline-derived CDR1 and CDR2 are LNHDA and SQIVND (reference sequence). The CDR3 runs to 12 residues. As DNA, the CDR3 is TGTGCCAGTACCGACAGGGGAACTGAAGCTTTCTTT. Translating it yields CASTDRGTEAFF.

This clonotype was found once. CDR3 in DNA: TGTGCCAGTACCCGACTAGCGGGGGGGCTCCAGCAGTTCTTC. It specifies CASTRLAGGLQQFF. The rearrangement joins TRBV19 to TRBJ2-1; 14 bases are shared with TRBD2. Trimming took 7 bases from V and 11 from J; bases not matched to a gene: 7. CDR3 length: 14 amino acids. The germline V gene encodes CDR1 LNHDA and CDR2 SQIVND (reference sequence).

This clonotype turned up a few times. V gene TRBV29-1 combines with J gene TRBJ2-5; D unclear. The CDR3 sequence is 14 residues long. V lost 1 base and J lost 1, with 10 bases in between. Looked up from germline, CDR1 is SQVTM and CDR2 is ANQGSEA. The CDR3 DNA is TGCAGCGTTGAAGGGCAGCGCCGCCAAGAGACCCAGTACTTC. Amino acid sequence: CSVEGQRRQETQYF.

This clonotype has a count of ten or more. This sequence joins TRBV7-9 and TRBJ1-1; D is uncertain. This CDR3 spans 13 amino acids. Germline V gives CDR1 SEHNR, CDR2 FQNEAQ (reference sequence). V was cut by 5 bases and J by 2 bases, with 9 bases left in between. This chain's CDR3 is CASSDPLNTEAFF. CDR3 bases: TGTGCCAGCAGCGATCCCCTAAACACTGAAGCTTTCTTT.

The genes are TRBV7-2 and TRBJ2-7; 9 bases line up with TRBD2. Germline CDR1 reads SGHTA; CDR2 reads FQGNSA. V lost 5 bases and J lost 4; bases outside the gene matches: 3. This CDR3 comprises 13 residues. The CDR3 region is CASSATSGYEQYF. In DNA form, the CDR3 reads TGTGCCAGCAGCGCGACTAGCGGATACGAGCAGTACTTC.

This clonotype was recorded many times. V and J are TRBV12-3 or TRBV12-4 and TRBJ2-6, with 8 bases identical to TRBD1. Unmatched junction bases numbered 9, after V lost 7 bases and J lost 1 base. This CDR3 has 17 amino acids. The DNA for the CDR3 is TGTGCCAGCACGCCGGCGCAGGGGGCTTCTGGGGCCAACGTCCTGACTTTC. Encoded protein: CASTPAQGASGANVLTF.

This clonotype was seen repeatedly, ten times or more. This chain links TRBV20-1 with TRBJ1-6; 10 nucleotides match TRBD1. Germline CDR1 DFQATT, CDR2 SNEGSKA (reference sequence). After removal of 6 bases from V and 3 bases from J, the junction contained 8 bases not matched to a gene. The CDR3 runs 16 residues. CDR3 in amino acids: CSARPGQGSYNSPLHF. CDR3 bases: TGCAGTGCGAGACCGGGACAGGGGAGCTATAATTCACCCCTCCACTTT.

The chain links TRBV15 to TRBJ1-2, with D perhaps TRBD1 (5 bases). The CDR3 sequence is 15 residues long. V was cut by 4 bases and J by 7 bases, with 19 bases left in between. CDR1 is LNHNV and CDR2 is YYDKDF in the germline V gene (reference sequence). The CDR3 spells CATSTDRLQGRGYTF. CDR3 nucleotide sequence: TGTGCCACCAGCACCGACAGACTCCAAGGTCGTGGCTACACCTTC.

The rearrangement joins TRBV25-1 to TRBJ2-7; D unclear. Trimming pared 4 bases from V and 6 bases from J, leaving 7 bases between. CDR1 MGHDK and CDR2 SYGVNS come from the germline V gene. The CDR3 covers 11 residues. This chain's CDR3 is CASSAGTEQYF. The CDR3 nucleotides read TGTGCCAGCAGTGCAGGAACCGAGCAGTACTTC.

This clonotype has just a few counts. The chain has TRBV28 and TRBJ1-4, with 9 bases matching TRBD1. CDR1 MDHEN and CDR2 SYDVKM come from the germline V gene. Trimming cost V 3 bases and J 8 bases; bases outside gene matches: 10. This CDR3 contains 16 residues. For the CDR3, the DNA is TGTGCCAGCAGTTTTTCCGGGACAGGGTACAGCGAAAAACTGTTTTTT. Protein: CASSFSGTGYSEKLFF. The whole variable domain, filled in from reference TRBV28 and TRBJ1-4, reads DVKVTQSSRYLVKRTGEKVFLECVQDMDHENMFWYRQDPGLGLRLIYFSYDVKMKEKGDIPEGYSVSREKKERFSLILESASTNQTSMYLCASSFSGTGYSEKLFFGSGTQLSVL.

The rearrangement links TRBV7-9 to TRBJ2-3; D is undetermined. Trimming left V 3 bases short and J 5 bases short, with 9 bases between. From germline, CDR1 is SEHNR and CDR2 FQNEAQ (reference sequence). CDR3 length: 13 residues. The CDR3 reads CASSFDAIDTQYF. In DNA, the CDR3 is TGTGCCAGCAGCTTCGATGCCATAGATACGCAGTATTTT.